These T cell receptor beta chains were read from a single sample in a study of T-cell reconstitution after alpha-beta-depleted transplantation in children. TCRdb redid the calling of the PCR reads with MiXCR, one entry per CDR3 protein. The sample holds 200,000 to 250,000 distinct CDR3 sequences, 20% to 30% seen once. The source was PBMCs, mostly from graft donor cells, collected 360 days after TCRalphabeta/CD19-depleted stem cell transplant. All receptors derive from a female patient under 10 years old who had a stem cell transplant for congenital amegakaryocytic thrombocytopenia, so the T cells may come from the graft donor. CDR3s include the opening cysteine and the closing phenylalanine or tryptophan. The D gene is left open where the match is weak. The size of a clone is reported for some rows only, either as once, few or many, or as a class for expanded clones.

D gene,clone size,J gene,V gene,CDR3 protein,CDR3 DNA
TRBD2,.,TRBJ2-1,TRBV28,CASSALGTSGSNSYNEQFF,TGTGCCAGCAGTGCCTTAGGGACTAGCGGGAGCAACTCCTACAATGAGCAGTTCTTC
.,.,TRBJ2-5,TRBV18,CASSDLSGTQYF,TGTGCCAGCTCAGACTTAAGCGGGACCCAGTACTTC
TRBD2,.,TRBJ2-3,TRBV19,CASSTTSGAHTDTQYF,TGTGCCAGTAGTACGACTAGCGGAGCACACACAGATACGCAGTATTTT
TRBD1,few,TRBJ1-1,TRBV2,CAVNRGPEAFF,TGTGCCGTAAACAGGGGTCCTGAAGCTTTCTTT
TRBD1,.,TRBJ1-4,TRBV7-9,CASSKDRVWANEKLFF,TGTGCCAGCAGCAAGGACAGGGTGTGGGCTAATGAAAAACTGTTTTTT
.,.,TRBJ2-1,TRBV20-1,CSARDRQSSYNEQFF,TGCAGTGCTAGAGATCGGCAGAGCTCCTACAATGAGCAGTTCTTC
.,many,TRBJ2-5,TRBV7-2,CASSLVVVQETQYF,TGTGCCAGCAGCTTAGTCGTAGTCCAAGAGACCCAGTACTTC
TRBD1,few,TRBJ2-3,TRBV28,CASSLRQGVTDTQYF,TGTGCCAGCAGTTTACGACAGGGTGTCACAGATACGCAGTATTTT
TRBD1,.,TRBJ2-7,TRBV7-2,CASSTGQGAFGQYF,TGTGCCAGCAGCACGGGACAGGGGGCTTTCGGGCAGTACTTC
TRBD2,.,TRBJ2-7,TRBV11-2,CGSSPRRLAGRYEQYF,TGTGGCAGCAGCCCACGCCGGCTAGCGGGGAGGTACGAGCAGTACTTC
.,.,TRBJ2-3,TRBV5-1,CASRFGSVLDTQYF,TGCGCCAGCAGGTTCGGGAGTGTTTTGGATACGCAGTATTTT
.,few,TRBJ2-2,TRBV20-1,CSALGGGLNTGELFF,TGCAGCGCACTGGGGGGAGGCCTGAACACCGGGGAGCTGTTTTTT
.,.,TRBJ2-1,TRBV3-1,CASSQAGAYNEQFF,TGTGCCAGCAGCCAAGCCGGGGCCTACAATGAGCAGTTCTTC
.,.,TRBJ1-4,TRBV5-1,CASSLAGRGEKLFF,TGCGCCAGCAGCCTAGCGGGAAGGGGAGAAAAACTGTTTTTT
.,.,TRBJ2-1,TRBV20-1,CSAFRGQELQFF,TGCAGTGCTTTTAGGGGCCAGGAGTTGCAGTTCTTC
.,many,TRBJ1-5,TRBV20-1,CSAGGLGSNQPQHF,TGCAGTGCCGGCGGGCTTGGTAGCAATCAGCCCCAGCATTTT
.,few,TRBJ2-3,TRBV12-3/TRBV12-4,CASSADWADTQYF,TGTGCCAGCAGTGCCGACTGGGCAGATACGCAGTATTTT
.,.,TRBJ2-2,TRBV7-2,CATTGFGGNTGELFF,TGTGCCACAACGGGATTCGGGGGGAACACCGGGGAGCTGTTTTTT
.,many,TRBJ2-2,TRBV12-3/TRBV12-4,CASGNTGELFF,TGTGCCAGCGGAAACACCGGGGAGCTGTTTTTT
TRBD2,few,TRBJ2-2,TRBV4-2,CASSQVAGRDNTGELFF,TGTGCCAGCAGCCAAGTAGCTGGGAGGGATAACACCGGGGAGCTGTTTTTT
.,once,TRBJ2-1,TRBV7-3,CASSLPNPGSSYNEQFF,TGTGCCAGCAGCCTCCCCAATCCGGGGAGCTCCTACAATGAGCAGTTCTTC
.,.,TRBJ1-2,TRBV12-3/TRBV12-4,CASSSWRGYTF,TGTGCCAGCAGTTCTTGGCGGGGCTACACCTTC
.,.,TRBJ2-2,TRBV2,CATKTARTGELFF,TGTGCCACCAAGACAGCCCGGACCGGGGAGCTGTTTTTT
TRBD1,few,TRBJ1-2,TRBV20-1,CSAPDRGPMSYTF,TGCAGTGCGCCCGACAGGGGTCCTATGAGCTACACCTTC
.,.,TRBJ2-2,TRBV4-1,CASSQDGWGGVTGELFF,TGCGCCAGCAGCCAAGATGGATGGGGTGGGGTGACCGGGGAGCTGTTTTTT
.,few,TRBJ2-1,TRBV29-1,CSVTEGITPPSYNEQFF,TGCAGCGTTACTGAAGGGATTACCCCACCTTCCTACAATGAGCAGTTCTTC
.,many,TRBJ1-2,TRBV4-2,CASSQGDSYGYTF,TGTGCCAGCAGCCAAGGCGATAGCTATGGCTACACCTTC
TRBD1,few,TRBJ2-3,TRBV5-1,CASSGRDREPDTQYF,TGCGCCAGCTCTGGCCGGGACAGGGAGCCAGATACGCAGTATTTT
TRBD1,few,TRBJ1-1,TRBV5-5,CASSWDRVNTEAFF,TGTGCCAGCAGCTGGGACAGGGTGAACACTGAAGCTTTCTTT
TRBD1,few,TRBJ1-1,TRBV10-3,CAISEGTGVSNTEAFF,TGTGCCATCAGTGAGGGGACAGGGGTCTCCAACACTGAAGCTTTCTTT
TRBD1,.,TRBJ1-4,TRBV7-9,CASSSFTGGKLFF,TGTGCCAGCAGCTCTTTCACAGGGGGAAAACTGTTTTTT
.,few,TRBJ1-2,TRBV20-1,CSAREGRGTYGYTF,TGCAGTGCTAGAGAGGGTCGGGGGACCTATGGCTACACCTTC
.,.,TRBJ1-3,TRBV10-3,CAISPQGSFGHTIYF,TGTGCCATCAGCCCACAGGGCTCTTTCGGACACACCATATATTTT
.,.,TRBJ1-1,TRBV28,CASSLFRRDTEAFF,TGTGCCAGCAGTCTCTTCCGACGGGACACTGAAGCTTTCTTT
.,many,TRBJ2-2,TRBV12-3/TRBV12-4,CASRVSFTNTGELFF,TGTGCCAGCAGGGTTAGCTTCACGAACACCGGGGAGCTGTTTTTT
TRBD1,few,TRBJ2-7,TRBV20-1,CSARGPVPGTGGVEQYF,TGCAGTGCTAGAGGCCCAGTTCCCGGGACAGGGGGCGTCGAGCAGTACTTC
TRBD1,.,TRBJ2-1,TRBV20-1,CSARQGSSYNEQFF,TGCAGTGCAAGACAGGGCAGCTCCTACAATGAGCAGTTCTTC
TRBD1,.,TRBJ2-3,TRBV4-1,CASSLEGATDTQYF,TGCGCCAGCAGCCTTGAGGGGGCCACAGATACGCAGTATTTT
.,.,TRBJ2-1,TRBV5-1,CASSLGPPDEQFF,TGCGCCAGCAGCCTGGGGCCTCCCGATGAGCAGTTCTTC
TRBD2,few,TRBJ2-1,TRBV10-3,CAINGLAGTSPYNEQFF,TGTGCCATCAATGGATTGGCAGGGACTAGCCCTTACAATGAGCAGTTCTTC
.,.,TRBJ1-6,TRBV28,CASSLPGTLDSYNSPLHF,TGTGCCAGCAGTTTGCCCGGGACACTAGACTCCTATAATTCACCCCTCCACTTT
.,few,TRBJ1-5,TRBV7-9,CASTELSNQPQHF,TGTGCCAGCACGGAGTTAAGCAATCAGCCCCAGCATTTT
TRBD2,.,TRBJ2-1,TRBV10-3,CAISPGLAGGGNEQFF,TGTGCCATCAGTCCGGGACTAGCGGGAGGTGGGAATGAGCAGTTCTTC
.,.,TRBJ2-3,TRBV12-3/TRBV12-4,CASSPGGGLRDTQYF,TGTGCCAGCAGCCCCGGTGGAGGGTTGAGAGATACGCAGTATTTT
.,many,TRBJ1-6,TRBV10-3,CAISTGEESPLHF,TGTGCCATCAGTACTGGGGAGGAATCACCCCTCCACTTT
.,few,TRBJ1-1,TRBV20-1,CSARDFRVRGTEAFF,TGCAGTGCTAGAGATTTTAGGGTGAGAGGCACTGAAGCTTTCTTT
.,many,TRBJ2-7,TRBV12-3/TRBV12-4,CASSLGGVRIYEQYF,TGTGCCAGCAGTTTAGGGGGGGTCAGAATCTACGAGCAGTACTTC
TRBD1,.,TRBJ2-3,TRBV24-1,CATRGQSTDTQYF,TGTGCCACCAGGGGACAGAGCACAGATACGCAGTATTTT
.,many,TRBJ2-5,TRBV28,CASSSTGTPQETQYF,TGTGCCAGCAGTTCTACCGGGACACCCCAAGAGACCCAGTACTTC
.,.,TRBJ2-7,TRBV29-1,CSVEAPDSYEQYF,TGCAGCGTTGAAGCCCCTGACAGCTACGAGCAGTACTTC